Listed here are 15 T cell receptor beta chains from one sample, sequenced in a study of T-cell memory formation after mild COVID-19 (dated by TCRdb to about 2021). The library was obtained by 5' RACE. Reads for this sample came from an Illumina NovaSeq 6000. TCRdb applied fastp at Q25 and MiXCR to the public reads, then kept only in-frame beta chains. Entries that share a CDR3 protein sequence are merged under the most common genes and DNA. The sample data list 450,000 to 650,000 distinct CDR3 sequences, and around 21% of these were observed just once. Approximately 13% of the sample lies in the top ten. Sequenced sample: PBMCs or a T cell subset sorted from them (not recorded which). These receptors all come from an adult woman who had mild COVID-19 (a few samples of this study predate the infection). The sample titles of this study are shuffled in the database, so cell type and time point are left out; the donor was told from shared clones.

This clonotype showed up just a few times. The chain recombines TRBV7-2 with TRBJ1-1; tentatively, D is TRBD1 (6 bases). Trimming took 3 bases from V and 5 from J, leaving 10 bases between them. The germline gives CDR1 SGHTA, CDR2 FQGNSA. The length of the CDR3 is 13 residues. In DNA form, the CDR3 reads TGTGCCAGCAGCTTTTGGGACACAACTGAAGCTTTCTTT. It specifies CASSFWDTTEAFF.

The DNA for the CDR3 is TGTGCCAGCAGTTACGGGAGAGGGGAGCAGTTCTTC. Its translation: CASSYGRGEQFF. The J gene is TRBJ2-1, the V gene TRBV27, with a possible D match to TRBD2 (6 bases). Between the trimmed V and J ends, which lost 4 bases and 10 bases, there was a span of 11 bases. Germline V gene sequence: CDR1 MNHEY, CDR2 SMNVEV (reference sequence). The CDR3 runs 12 residues.

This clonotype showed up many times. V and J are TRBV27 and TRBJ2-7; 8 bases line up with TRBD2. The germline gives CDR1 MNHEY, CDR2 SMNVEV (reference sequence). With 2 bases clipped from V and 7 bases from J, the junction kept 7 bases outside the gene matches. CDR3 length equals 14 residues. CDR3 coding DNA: TGTGCCAGCAGTTTAGGAGCGGGAGTTGTTGAGCAGTACTTC. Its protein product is CASSLGAGVVEQYF.

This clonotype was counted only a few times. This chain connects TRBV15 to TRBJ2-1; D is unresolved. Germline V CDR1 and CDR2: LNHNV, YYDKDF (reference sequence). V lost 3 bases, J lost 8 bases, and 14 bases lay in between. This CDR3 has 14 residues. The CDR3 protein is CATSRLDLGHEQFF. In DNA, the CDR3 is TGTGCCACCAGCAGGCTAGATCTAGGCCATGAGCAGTTCTTC.

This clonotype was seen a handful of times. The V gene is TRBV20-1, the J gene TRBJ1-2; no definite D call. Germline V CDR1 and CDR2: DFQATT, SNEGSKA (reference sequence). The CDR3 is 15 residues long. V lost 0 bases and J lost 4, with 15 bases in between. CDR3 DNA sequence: TGCAGTGCTAGAGAACTCTATGGGGTCGGCTATGGCTACACCTTC. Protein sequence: CSARELYGVGYGYTF.

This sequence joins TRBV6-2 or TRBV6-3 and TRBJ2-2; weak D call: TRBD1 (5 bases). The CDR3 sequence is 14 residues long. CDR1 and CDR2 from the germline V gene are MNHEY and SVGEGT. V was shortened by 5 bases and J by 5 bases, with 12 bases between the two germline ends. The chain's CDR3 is CASSGAPITGELFF. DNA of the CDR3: TGTGCCAGCAGTGGGGCGCCCATAACCGGGGAGCTGTTTTTT.

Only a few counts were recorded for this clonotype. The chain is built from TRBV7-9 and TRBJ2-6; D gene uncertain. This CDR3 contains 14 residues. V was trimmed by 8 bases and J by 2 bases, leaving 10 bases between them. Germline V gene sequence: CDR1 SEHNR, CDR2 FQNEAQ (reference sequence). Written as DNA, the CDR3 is TGTGCCAGCCCCCGACTCGCTGGGGCCAACGTCCTGACTTTC. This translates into CASPRLAGANVLTF.

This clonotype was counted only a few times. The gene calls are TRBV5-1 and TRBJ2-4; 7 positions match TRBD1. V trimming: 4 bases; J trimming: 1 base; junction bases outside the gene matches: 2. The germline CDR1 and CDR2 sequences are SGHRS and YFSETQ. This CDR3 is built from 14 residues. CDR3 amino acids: CASSGGQAKNIQYF. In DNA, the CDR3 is TGCGCCAGCAGCGGGGGACAGGCCAAAAACATTCAGTACTTC.

CDR3 sequence reads: CASSNTGTSGGLYNEQFF. The CDR3 DNA follows: TGTGCCAGCAGCAACACAGGGACTAGCGGGGGGTTATACAATGAGCAGTTCTTC. The chain couples TRBV3-1 to TRBJ2-1, with 15 bases lining up with TRBD2. V trimming: 5 bases; J trimming: 4 bases; junction bases outside the gene matches: 9. Germline V gives CDR1 LGHDT, CDR2 YNNKEL (reference sequence). The CDR3 extends over 18 amino acids.

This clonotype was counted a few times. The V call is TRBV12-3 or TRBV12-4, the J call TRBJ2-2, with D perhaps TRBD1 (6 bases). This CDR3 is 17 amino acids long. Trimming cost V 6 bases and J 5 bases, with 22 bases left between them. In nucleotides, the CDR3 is TGTGCCAGCAGCCTTACAGGGCCCCTACCCAGAACCGGGGAGCTGTTTTTT. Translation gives CASSLTGPLPRTGELFF.

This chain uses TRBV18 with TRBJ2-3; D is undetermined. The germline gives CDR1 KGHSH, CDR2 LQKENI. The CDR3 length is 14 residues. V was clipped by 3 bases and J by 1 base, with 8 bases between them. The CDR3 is CASSPWGGTDTQYF. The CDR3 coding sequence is TGTGCCAGCTCACCCTGGGGTGGCACAGATACGCAGTATTTT.

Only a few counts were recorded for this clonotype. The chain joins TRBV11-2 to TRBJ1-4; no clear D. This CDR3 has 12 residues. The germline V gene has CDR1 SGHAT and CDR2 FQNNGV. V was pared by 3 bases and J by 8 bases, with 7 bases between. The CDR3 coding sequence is TGTGCCAGCAGCTTTACGGGGGAAAAACTGTTTTTT. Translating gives CASSFTGEKLFF.

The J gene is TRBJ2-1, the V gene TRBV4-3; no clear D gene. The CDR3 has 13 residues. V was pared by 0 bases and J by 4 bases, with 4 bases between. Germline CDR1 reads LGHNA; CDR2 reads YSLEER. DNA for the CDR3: TGCGCCAGCAGCCAAGATCAATACAATGAGCAGTTCTTC. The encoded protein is CASSQDQYNEQFF.

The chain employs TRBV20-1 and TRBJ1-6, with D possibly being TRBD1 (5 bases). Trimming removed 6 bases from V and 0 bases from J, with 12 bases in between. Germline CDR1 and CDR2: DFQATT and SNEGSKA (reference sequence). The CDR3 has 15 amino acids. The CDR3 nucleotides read TGCAGTGCGAGGAGGGGTAGCTCCTATAATTCACCCCTCCACTTT. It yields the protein CSARRGSSYNSPLHF.

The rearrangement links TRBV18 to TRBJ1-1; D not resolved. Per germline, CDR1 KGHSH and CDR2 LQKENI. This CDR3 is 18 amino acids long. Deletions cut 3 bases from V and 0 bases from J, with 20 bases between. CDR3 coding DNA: TGTGCCAGCTCACCCCATCGGGCAATAGGCGGCATGAACACTGAAGCTTTCTTT. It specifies CASSPHRAIGGMNTEAFF.